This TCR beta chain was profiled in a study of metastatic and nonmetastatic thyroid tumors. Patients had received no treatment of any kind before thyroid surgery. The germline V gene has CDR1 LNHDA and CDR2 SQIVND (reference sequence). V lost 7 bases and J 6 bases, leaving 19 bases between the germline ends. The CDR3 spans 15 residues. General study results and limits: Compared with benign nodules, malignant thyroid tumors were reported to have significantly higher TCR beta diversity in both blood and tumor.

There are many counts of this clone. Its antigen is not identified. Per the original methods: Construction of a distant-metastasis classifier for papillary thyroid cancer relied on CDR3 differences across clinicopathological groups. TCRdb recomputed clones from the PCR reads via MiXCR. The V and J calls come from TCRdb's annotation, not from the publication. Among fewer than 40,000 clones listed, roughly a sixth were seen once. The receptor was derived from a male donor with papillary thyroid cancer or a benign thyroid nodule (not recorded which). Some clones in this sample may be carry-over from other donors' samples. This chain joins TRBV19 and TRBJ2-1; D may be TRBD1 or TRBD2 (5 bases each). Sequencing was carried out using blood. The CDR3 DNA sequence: TGTGCCAGTACCCTGGGACGGAATCAAGTCAATGAGCAGTTCTTC. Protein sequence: CASTLGRNQVNEQFF.